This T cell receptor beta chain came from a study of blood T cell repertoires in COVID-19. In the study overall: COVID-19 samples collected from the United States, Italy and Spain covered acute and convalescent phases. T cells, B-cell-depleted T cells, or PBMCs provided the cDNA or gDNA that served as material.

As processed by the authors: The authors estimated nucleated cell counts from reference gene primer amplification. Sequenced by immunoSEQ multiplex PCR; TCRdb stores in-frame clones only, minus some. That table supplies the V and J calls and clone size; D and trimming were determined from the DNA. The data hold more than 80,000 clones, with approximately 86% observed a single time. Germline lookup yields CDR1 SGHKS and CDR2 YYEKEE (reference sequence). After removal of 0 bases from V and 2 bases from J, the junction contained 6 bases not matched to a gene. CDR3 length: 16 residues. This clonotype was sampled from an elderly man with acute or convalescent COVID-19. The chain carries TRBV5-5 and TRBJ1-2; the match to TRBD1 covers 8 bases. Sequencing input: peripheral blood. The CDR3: CASSLVGQGANYGYTF. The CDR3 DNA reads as TGTGCCAGCAGCTTGGTTGGGCAGGGGGCGAACTATGGCTACACCTTC.